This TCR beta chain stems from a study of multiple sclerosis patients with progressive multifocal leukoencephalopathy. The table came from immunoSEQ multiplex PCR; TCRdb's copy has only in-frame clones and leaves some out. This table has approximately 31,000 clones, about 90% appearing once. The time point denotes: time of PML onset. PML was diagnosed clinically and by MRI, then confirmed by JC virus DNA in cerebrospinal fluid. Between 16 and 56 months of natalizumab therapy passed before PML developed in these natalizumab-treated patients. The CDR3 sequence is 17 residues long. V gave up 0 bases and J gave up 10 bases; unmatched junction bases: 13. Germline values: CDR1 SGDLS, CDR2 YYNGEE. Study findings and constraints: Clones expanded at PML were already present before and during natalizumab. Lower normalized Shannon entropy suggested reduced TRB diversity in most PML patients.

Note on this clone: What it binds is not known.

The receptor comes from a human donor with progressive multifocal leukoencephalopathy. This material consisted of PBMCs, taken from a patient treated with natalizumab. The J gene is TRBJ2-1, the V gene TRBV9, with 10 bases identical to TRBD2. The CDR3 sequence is CASSVDPTSGIVPEQFF. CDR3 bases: TGTGCCAGCAGCGTAGATCCCACTAGCGGGATTGTCCCGGAGCAGTTCTTC.